This T cell receptor beta chain was identified during a study of blood T cell repertoires in COVID-19. Germline CDR1 is MDHEN and CDR2 is SYDVKM. Trimming cost V 5 bases and J 8 bases; bases outside gene matches: 8. The CDR3 loop spans 13 amino acids. Sequencing was performed with immunoSEQ multiplex PCR; in TCRdb, only in-frame clones are kept and a portion is missing. This sample yields 120,000 or so clones, of which 70% to 80% are seen a single time; around 25% belongs to the top ten. The sample taken for sequencing was peripheral blood. The gene calls are TRBV28 and TRBJ1-2; 7 positions match TRBD1. The sequence derives from a human donor in a cohort sampled during active COVID-19. Written as DNA, the CDR3 is TGTGCCAGCAGTCCTTTCGACAGGGAAGGCTACACCTTC. Residues: CASSPFDREGYTF.